A selection of T cell receptor beta chains follows, all from one sample in a study of Ad26.COV2.S vaccination and SARS-CoV-2 variants. TCRdb's table, derived via immunoSEQ multiplex PCR, lists solely in-frame clones and lacks some. In the table there are about 400,000 clones, around four fifths of which are singletons. The material sequenced was peripheral blood, taken in a trial of Ad26.COV2.S vaccine versus placebo. These receptor sequences come from a person between 18 and 59 years old who received the Ad26.COV2.S COVID-19 vaccine or a placebo. The CDR3 runs from the conserved cysteine through the conserved F or W. D genes are given only for firm matches. The size entry is marked missing in some rows and otherwise reads once, few, many or a size class.

d_gene	j_gene	abundance	v_gene	CDR3nt	CDR3aa
TRBD1	TRBJ2-3	-	TRBV24-1	TGTGCCACCAGTGATCCGACAGGGGGCACAGATACGCAGTATTTT	CATSDPTGGTDTQYF
TRBD1	TRBJ1-5	-	TRBV19	TGTGCCAGTGCTAAACCGGGACAGGTAAATCAGCCCCAGCATTTT	CASAKPGQVNQPQHF
TRBD2	TRBJ2-1	-	TRBV30	TGTGCCTGGAGGGGGGAACTAGCGGGAGCCAATGAGCAGTTCTTC	CAWRGELAGANEQFF
-	TRBJ2-5	-	TRBV5-1	TGCGCCAGCAGCATAGACAGACAAGAGACCCAGTACTTC	CASSIDRQETQYF
-	TRBJ2-5	-	TRBV6-2/TRBV6-3	TGTGCCAGCAGTTACGATCGGCGGACCAAAGAGACCCAGTACTTC	CASSYDRRTKETQYF
-	TRBJ2-2	-	TRBV5-1	TGCGCCAGCAGCTTGGTTCGCACTAACACCGGGGAGCTGTTTTTT	CASSLVRTNTGELFF
-	TRBJ1-5	once	TRBV2	TGTGCCAGCAGGAACTCCGGGCCCCAGCATTTT	CASRNSGPQHF
TRBD2	TRBJ2-4	-	TRBV4-1	TGCGCCAGCAGCCAAGAATTAGCGGGGCCCAAAAACATTCAGTACTTC	CASSQELAGPKNIQYF
-	TRBJ1-5	-	TRBV20-1	TGCGCGGCAGGGACTAGACAGCCCCAGCATTTT	CAAGTRQPQHF
-	TRBJ2-7	-	TRBV7-9	TGTGCCAGCAGCCCCCGCCTAGGGGGGCCTGGTTACGAGCAGTACTTC	CASSPRLGGPGYEQYF
-	TRBJ2-7	few	TRBV27	TGTGCCAGCAGTTTAGACCTTTACTCCTACGAGCAGTACTTC	CASSLDLYSYEQYF
TRBD1	TRBJ1-5	-	TRBV18	TGTGCCAGCTCTTTGGGACAGGGGGCAGGGAATCAGCCCCAGCATTTT	CASSLGQGAGNQPQHF
-	TRBJ1-2	-	TRBV7-9	TGTGCCAGCAGCTCCCATCGTGGGGGGGCCTACTATGGCTACACCTTC	CASSSHRGGAYYGYTF
-	TRBJ1-3	-	TRBV7-6	TGTGCCAGCACCATTCGTGAGGGCTCTGGAAACACCATATATTTT	CASTIREGSGNTIYF
-	TRBJ1-6	-	TRBV7-9	TGTGCCAGCAGCCTCCCCCGGGCAGGCTCACCCCTCCACTTT	CASSLPRAGSPLHF
-	TRBJ1-1	-	TRBV7-9	TGTGCCAGCAGCTCGACAGCCTCATTGATGAACACTGAAGCTTTCTTT	CASSSTASLMNTEAFF
TRBD1	TRBJ1-1	-	TRBV19	TGTGCCAGTAAGGATGGGACAGGGGGGAACACTGAAGCTTTCTTT	CASKDGTGGNTEAFF
-	TRBJ1-5	-	TRBV19	TGTGCCAGTAGTCCGCGGGGGGATACGAATCAGCCCCAGCATTTT	CASSPRGDTNQPQHF
TRBD1	TRBJ1-1	-	TRBV19	TGTGCCAGTATCCTACAGGGGAGTAGCACTGAAGCTTTCTTT	CASILQGSSTEAFF
-	TRBJ1-2	-	TRBV12-3/TRBV12-4	TGTGCCAGCAGTACTATGACACGTGGAGGCTACACCTTC	CASSTMTRGGYTF
TRBD2	TRBJ2-3	-	TRBV7-8	TGTGCCAGCAGCTTAAGGCCGCCCGGGACTACAACCCGCACAGATACGCAGTATTTT	CASSLRPPGTTTRTDTQYF
TRBD1	TRBJ1-5	-	TRBV19	TGTGCCAGTAGTAGACAGGGAATAGGGAGCAATCAGCCCCAGCATTTT	CASSRQGIGSNQPQHF
-	TRBJ1-1	-	TRBV19	TGTGCCAGTAGTATAGATTTGGAAGGGAGAGACACTGAAGCTTTCTTT	CASSIDLEGRDTEAFF
-	TRBJ2-1	-	TRBV7-3	TGTGCCAGCAGCCGCCCGGGGGGCGATGAGCAGTTCTTC	CASSRPGGDEQFF
-	TRBJ1-4	-	TRBV5-1	TGCGCCAGCAGCCTAGGGGTAGGCGAAAAACTGTTTTTT	CASSLGVGEKLFF
-	TRBJ1-2	once	TRBV5-4	TGTGCCAGCCAAGGGGCAGGGAAGTATGGCTACACCTTC	CASQGAGKYGYTF
-	TRBJ2-7	once	TRBV18	TGTGCCAGCTCGTTCCGGGACCCCCTCTACTTC	CASSFRDPLYF
-	TRBJ1-1	-	TRBV18	TGTGCCAGCTCACTGGTTAGTTTGAACACTGAAGCTTTCTTT	CASSLVSLNTEAFF
TRBD2	TRBJ2-7	-	TRBV6-2/TRBV6-3	TGTGCCAGCAGTTACAGCGGGGGGACCTACGAGCAGTACTTC	CASSYSGGTYEQYF
-	TRBJ2-4	-	TRBV7-2	TGTGCCAGCAGCTTAGAAGAAGGGGGGTGGGCCAAAAACATTCAGTACTTC	CASSLEEGGWAKNIQYF
-	TRBJ1-5	few	TRBV10-2	TGCGCCAGCAGAGCTCAGGGGAGCAATCAGCCCCAGCATTTT	CASRAQGSNQPQHF
-	TRBJ1-1	-	TRBV20-1	TGCAGTGCGGCGGCCACTGAAGCTTTCTTT	CSAAATEAFF
TRBD1	TRBJ1-6	-	TRBV19	TGTGCCAGTAGCCTTCCGGGACAGGGGACTTATAATTCACCCCTCCACTTT	CASSLPGQGTYNSPLHF
TRBD2	TRBJ2-5	-	TRBV2	TGTGCCAGCAGTGATCTAGCGGGGGTAGAGACCCAGTACTTC	CASSDLAGVETQYF
-	TRBJ2-3	-	TRBV10-3	TGTGCCATCAGAGGGGGTGTAGGACCAGATACGCAGTATTTT	CAIRGGVGPDTQYF
-	TRBJ1-1	once	TRBV14	TGTGCCAGCAGCCAATCAGTGAACACTGAAGCTTTCTTT	CASSQSVNTEAFF
-	TRBJ1-1	-	TRBV5-1	TGCGCCAGCAGCTGGGGGACGGAGAACACTGAAGCTTTCTTT	CASSWGTENTEAFF
TRBD1	TRBJ2-7	-	TRBV5-5	TGTGCCAGCAGCCCCTGGACAGGGGGAACGTACGAGCAGTACTTC	CASSPWTGGTYEQYF
-	TRBJ1-1	-	TRBV5-4	TGTGCCAGCAGCACGCTACAGGGATTGAACACTGAAGCTTTCTTT	CASSTLQGLNTEAFF
TRBD1	TRBJ1-3	-	TRBV2	TGTGCCAGCAGTGAACAGGGGGCATCTGGAAACACCATATATTTT	CASSEQGASGNTIYF
TRBD2	TRBJ2-1	-	TRBV4-1	TGCGCCAGCAGCCAAGGCGGGGGGTTATACAATGAGCAGTTCTTC	CASSQGGGLYNEQFF
-	TRBJ1-1	-	TRBV13	TGTGCCAGCAGCTTCAGGTTGTCGCGGACTTCAGAAGCTTTCTTT	CASSFRLSRTSEAFF
-	TRBJ2-7	few	TRBV7-9	TGTGCCAGCAGCCCCCCGGGAGCACAAGCCCACGAGCAGTACTTC	CASSPPGAQAHEQYF
TRBD2	TRBJ2-3	-	TRBV5-1	TGCGCCAGCAGCACAAGACTAGCGGGAGTCCCCGATACGCAGTATTTT	CASSTRLAGVPDTQYF
TRBD1	TRBJ2-7	-	TRBV29-1	TGCAGCGTTGACTCACCGAGGACAGGGGGACACGAGCAGTACTTC	CSVDSPRTGGHEQYF
TRBD2	TRBJ2-1	-	TRBV14	TGTGCCAGCAGCTTATTACCGGGACTAGGGCCCTACAATGAGCAGTTCTTC	CASSLLPGLGPYNEQFF
TRBD1	TRBJ1-1	-	TRBV27	TGTGCCAGCAGTTTCCCCGGACAGGGGAGGACTGAAGCTTTCTTT	CASSFPGQGRTEAFF
TRBD1	TRBJ2-5	few	TRBV19	TGTGCCACCGCGGACAGGTCGGGGGAGACCCAGTACTTC	CATADRSGETQYF
TRBD1	TRBJ2-2	few	TRBV2	TGTGCCAGCACCGGACAGGGAATCACCGGGGAGCTGTTTTTT	CASTGQGITGELFF
TRBD1	TRBJ2-7	-	TRBV7-2	TGTGCCAGCAGCTCCGGGACAGGGATAAACGAGCAGTACTTC	CASSSGTGINEQYF
TRBD1	TRBJ1-2	-	TRBV5-1	TGCGCCAGCAGCTTAGAGGGGGCTGGCTATGGCTACACCTTC	CASSLEGAGYGYTF